The 32 T cell receptor beta chains below were found in one sample sequenced in a study of blood T cells in healthy people across ages. PCR was performed a second time for about 7 to 11 cycles using a sample-barcoded 5' primer and a J-beta primer mix. TCRdb reprocessed the 5' RACE reads with MiXCR, giving one entry per CDR3 protein. The data contain approximately 360,000 distinct CDR3 sequences, approximately 52% of them singletons. Sequencing was carried out using blood. These receptors all come from a man between 60 and 75 years old in good health.

The V call is TRBV6-5, the J call TRBJ2-7; 11 positions agree with TRBD2. In germline, CDR1 is MNHEY, CDR2 SVGAGI. The CDR3 consists of 14 residues. V dropped 4 bases and J dropped 5; count of bases not matched to a gene: 4. CDR3 in amino acids: CASSSRLAGNEQYF. CDR3 nucleotides: TGTGCCAGCAGTTCAAGACTAGCGGGGAACGAGCAGTACTTC.

Concerning this clonotype itself: Germline and junction disagree at one end, which may indicate a read error. This sequence joins TRBV4-2 and TRBJ2-7; a weak D match, TRBD2 (5 bases). In germline, CDR1 is LGHNA, CDR2 YNFKEQ. This CDR3 comprises 15 residues. As DNA, the CDR3 is TGTGCTAGCAGCCAAGTCGGCTGGGAGTCCTACGAGCAGTACTTC. As protein: CASSQVGWESYEQYF.

This clonotype was seen a few times. The chain joins TRBV6-2 or TRBV6-3 to TRBJ2-7; possible D gene TRBD2, 6 bases. The CDR3 is 15 residues long. Per germline, CDR1 MNHEY and CDR2 SVGEGT. Trimming took 7 bases from V and 3 from J, leaving 19 bases between them. In DNA form, the CDR3 reads TGTGCCAGCAACTCACCTAGGAGGGGATTCTACGAGCAGTACTTC. Its protein product is CASNSPRRGFYEQYF.

This clonotype appeared a few times. The chain uses TRBV5-1 and TRBJ2-4; D may match TRBD1 or TRBD2 (6 bases each). The CDR3 is 16 residues long. V lost 2 bases to trimming and J lost 1 base, with 13 bases between them. Per the germline V gene, CDR1 is SGHRS and CDR2 is YFSETQ. CDR3 region: CASSLGGQPAKNIQYF. The CDR3 region has the DNA TGCGCCAGCAGCTTAGGGGGGCAACCGGCCAAAAACATTCAGTACTTC.

The CDR3: CSAREGIDSQPQHF. DNA of the CDR3: TGCAGTGCTAGAGAAGGGATAGACAGCCAGCCCCAGCATTTT. V gene TRBV20-1 combines with J gene TRBJ1-5, with a tentative D call TRBD1 (5 bases). CDR3 length: 14 residues. The V gene lost 0 bases and the J gene lost 7 bases, with 13 bases spanning the gap. Germline CDR1 DFQATT, CDR2 SNEGSKA (reference sequence).

V usage is TRBV7-2 and J usage is TRBJ1-2; 7 nucleotides agree with TRBD1. With 5 bases clipped from V and 7 bases from J, the junction kept 4 bases outside the gene matches. There are 12 residues in the CDR3. Germline V gene sequence: CDR1 SGHTA, CDR2 FQGNSA. CDR3 bases: TGTGCCAGCAGCCTGACAGGGTTTGGCTACACCTTC. It specifies CASSLTGFGYTF. The full variable domain, completed using reference TRBV7-2 and TRBJ1-2, is GAGVSQSPSNKVTEKGKDVELRCDPISGHTALYWYRQSLGQGLEFLIYFQGNSAPDKSGLPSDRFSAERTGGSVSTLTIQRTQQEDSAVYLCASSLTGFGYTFGSGTRLTVV.

In its sample, this clonotype was seen a few times. The J gene is TRBJ2-3, the V gene TRBV20-1; 9 bases align to TRBD2. Germline assignment: CDR1 DFQATT and CDR2 SNEGSKA (reference sequence). The CDR3 covers 15 residues. After removal of 4 bases from V and 2 bases from J, the junction contained 7 bases not matched to a gene. The CDR3 coding sequence is TGCAGTGCTACTTTAGCGGGGGAACACACAGATACGCAGTATTTT. Its translation: CSATLAGEHTDTQYF.

This clonotype occurred a few times. V and J are TRBV4-1 and TRBJ2-1; no definite D call. Germline CDR1 reads MGHRA; CDR2 reads YSYEKL. The V gene lost 4 bases and the J gene lost 0 bases, with 13 bases spanning the gap. CDR3 size: 16 residues. The chain's CDR3 is CASSPLNTRSYNEQFF. The CDR3 region has the DNA TGCGCCAGCAGCCCCTTGAACACTCGCTCCTACAATGAGCAGTTCTTC.

The rearrangement links TRBV6-2 or TRBV6-3 to TRBJ2-5; D gene ambiguous. The CDR3 consists of 11 residues. CDR1 is MNHEY and CDR2 is SVGEGT in the germline V gene. Trimming removed 5 bases from V and 11 bases from J, with 12 bases in between. CDR3 region: CASSGPGEQYF. CDR3 coding DNA: TGTGCCAGCAGTGGCCCGGGTGAGCAGTACTTC.

The rearrangement links TRBV27 to TRBJ2-4; 7 bases are a match to TRBD1. With V trimmed by 4 bases and J by 5 bases, 5 bases remained unmatched. Germline CDR1 MNHEY, CDR2 SMNVEV (reference sequence). The length of the CDR3 is 14 residues. In nucleotides, the CDR3 is TGTGCCAGCAGTTCGACAGGGATTCAAAACATTCAGTACTTC. Its translation: CASSSTGIQNIQYF.

The chain employs TRBV20-1 and TRBJ2-5, with TRBD2 identical over 11 bases. V gave up 5 bases and J gave up 5 bases; unmatched junction bases: 4. The CDR3 sequence is 13 residues long. Germline CDR1 and CDR2: DFQATT and SNEGSKA (reference sequence). The CDR3 reads CSAFSGGEETQYF. CDR3 coding DNA: TGCAGTGCTTTTAGCGGGGGGGAGGAGACCCAGTACTTC.

This clonotype occurred a few times. The chain employs TRBV12-3 or TRBV12-4 and TRBJ2-3; 11 positions match TRBD2. The J segment lost 4 bases and the V segment lost 6 bases, leaving 18 bases of the junction unmatched. This CDR3 is built from 19 residues. As DNA, the CDR3 is TGTGCCAGCAGCCAAGGTGGGGCTAGCGGGAGGCGAGGAGCAGATACGCAGTATTTT. Translating gives CASSQGGASGRRGADTQYF.

The chain employs TRBV6-2 or TRBV6-3 and TRBJ2-7; 10 bases are shared with TRBD2. The CDR3 is made up of 14 amino acids. Germline-derived CDR1 and CDR2 are MNHEY and SVGEGT. Trimming cost V 7 bases and J 2 bases; bases outside gene matches: 5. The CDR3 region is CASTPSGSPYEQYF. In DNA, the CDR3 is TGTGCCAGCACCCCTAGCGGGAGTCCCTACGAGCAGTACTTC.

For this clonotype: A much bigger clone sits one base away, suggesting this may be a read error. The V gene is TRBV10-3, the J gene TRBJ2-5; 7 bases line up with TRBD2. The CDR3 length is 14 residues. Germline assignment: CDR1 ENHRY and CDR2 SYGVKD. CDR3 DNA: TGTGCCATCAGTGAGCCGACTAGCTCGGAGACCCGGTACTTC. The encoded protein is CAISEPTSSETRYF.

This chain joins TRBV29-1 and TRBJ2-7; tentative D call: TRBD2 (5 bases). The germline V and J ends were trimmed by 7 bases and 3 bases, with 19 bases remaining between them. Germline V CDR1 and CDR2: SQVTM, ANQGSEA. This CDR3 has 14 amino acids. CDR3 sequence reads: CSANGRGGNYEQYF. The CDR3 DNA reads as TGCAGCGCCAACGGCCGGGGTGGGAACTACGAGCAGTACTTC.

The V gene is TRBV7-9, the J gene TRBJ2-1; weak D call: TRBD2 (6 bases). Germline-derived CDR1 and CDR2 are SEHNR and FQNEAQ (reference sequence). V was shortened by 2 bases and J by 0 bases, with 14 bases between the two germline ends. The CDR3 totals 17 residues. The CDR3 DNA is TGTGCCAGCAGCTTACGTGCCGTGGGGGGCTCCTACAATGAGCAGTTCTTC. Protein product: CASSLRAVGGSYNEQFF.

There are many counts of this clonotype. The rearrangement uses TRBV11-2 and TRBJ2-4; the match to TRBD1 covers 9 bases. Trimming cost V 6 bases and J 1 base; bases outside gene matches: 16. The CDR3 contains 19 residues. The germline CDR1 and CDR2 sequences are SGHAT and FQNNGV. CDR3 protein: CASRISGQGRSRAKNIQYF. The CDR3, as DNA: TGTGCCAGCAGGATCTCGGGACAGGGAAGGAGTAGGGCCAAAAACATTCAGTACTTC.

This chain uses TRBV29-1 with TRBJ2-3; D call uncertain. Germline V gene lookup returns CDR1 SQVTM and CDR2 ANQGSEA. The V end was cut by 6 bases, the J end by 4 bases, with 8 bases between. The CDR3 contains 11 residues. The CDR3 spells CSVLNADTQYF. The CDR3, as DNA: TGCAGCGTCCTGAACGCAGATACGCAGTATTTT.

In nucleotides, the CDR3 is TGTGCCAGCAGCTTTCAGGGACATAGTTTGAGCAATCAGCCCCAGCATTTT. Amino acids: CASSFQGHSLSNQPQHF. V gene TRBV7-8 combines with J gene TRBJ1-5, with a weak D call TRBD1 (6 bases). The germline V and J ends were trimmed by 3 bases and 1 base, with 16 bases remaining between them. Germline CDR1 and CDR2: SGHVS and FQNEAQ. The CDR3 is 17 amino acids.

The chain couples TRBV4-2 to TRBJ1-4; 9 bases map to TRBD1. J was trimmed by 8 bases and V by 3 bases; bases with no gene match: 4. This CDR3 has 14 residues. In germline, CDR1 is LGHNA, CDR2 YNFKEQ. For the CDR3, the DNA is TGTGCCAGCAGCCAGGGGACAGGGAACGAAAAACTGTTTTTT. Its translation is CASSQGTGNEKLFF.

This clonotype was recorded at least ten times. The genes are TRBV20-1 and TRBJ1-2; maybe TRBD1 (5 bases). V was trimmed by 6 bases and J by 1 base, leaving 15 bases between them. The germline CDR1 and CDR2 sequences are DFQATT and SNEGSKA (reference sequence). The CDR3 consists of 14 residues. The CDR3 sequence: CSATVTGYNYGYTF. The CDR3 nucleotides read TGCAGTGCCACCGTAACAGGCTATAACTATGGCTACACCTTC.

This clonotype was found a few times. V and J are TRBV7-2 and TRBJ2-5, with no clear D. CDR1 is SGHTA, CDR2 FQGNSA, per germline. The CDR3 totals 14 residues. With 5 bases removed from V and 5 bases from J, the gap between germline ends came to 15 bases. In nucleotides, the CDR3 is TGTGCCAGCAGCCGCCCCCACGTCTGGGAGACCCAGTACTTC. Translation gives CASSRPHVWETQYF. The variable domain in full, with the rest retrieved from reference TRBV7-2 and TRBJ2-5, is GAGVSQSPSNKVTEKGKDVELRCDPISGHTALYWYRQSLGQGLEFLIYFQGNSAPDKSGLPSDRFSAERTGGSVSTLTIQRTQQEDSAVYLCASSRPHVWETQYFGPGTRLLVL.

The chain has TRBV6-1 and TRBJ2-7, with D unclear. V was cut by 1 base and J by 1 base, with 8 bases left in between. Germline V lookup: CDR1 MNHNS, CDR2 SASEGT. CDR3 length: 14 residues. The CDR3 is CASSEGARSYEQYF. CDR3 DNA: TGTGCCAGCAGTGAAGGCGCACGATCCTACGAGCAGTACTTC.

The V and J genes are TRBV27 and TRBJ2-3, with 7 bases that match TRBD1. The length of the CDR3 is 15 residues. J gave up 2 bases and V 5 bases, and 7 bases lay outside the gene matches. Per the germline V gene, CDR1 is MNHEY and CDR2 is SMNVEV (reference sequence). CDR3 sequence (DNA): TGTGCCAGCAGTCCCGGGGACAGACTCACAGATACGCAGTATTTT. Protein product: CASSPGDRLTDTQYF.

This clonotype has a handful of counts. CDR3 amino acids: CASSQDHGTEKEAFF. DNA of the CDR3: TGCGCCAGCAGCCAAGACCACGGGACAGAAAAAGAAGCTTTCTTT. The V and J genes are TRBV4-1 and TRBJ1-1, with TRBD1 matching 7 bases. Trimming took 0 bases from V and 8 from J; bases not matched to a gene: 9. CDR1 and CDR2 from the germline V gene are MGHRA and YSYEKL. This CDR3 comprises 15 residues.

The CDR3 loop reads CASSLGTTKETQYF. The CDR3 DNA is TGTGCCAGCAGCCTAGGGACTACTAAAGAGACCCAGTACTTC. The V gene is TRBV7-2, the J gene TRBJ2-5; TRBD2 agrees at 7 bases. The germline CDR1 and CDR2 sequences are SGHTA and FQGNSA. This CDR3 has 14 amino acids. The junction had 6 bases not matched to a gene; V was cut back by 5 bases and J by 3 bases. The complete variable domain, with remaining parts taken from reference TRBV7-2 and TRBJ2-5, reads GAGVSQSPSNKVTEKGKDVELRCDPISGHTALYWYRQSLGQGLEFLIYFQGNSAPDKSGLPSDRFSAERTGGSVSTLTIQRTQQEDSAVYLCASSLGTTKETQYFGPGTRLLVL.

This chain connects TRBV20-1 to TRBJ1-1; D ambiguous. V lost 3 bases and J 1 base, leaving 12 bases between the germline ends. The germline CDR1 and CDR2 sequences are DFQATT and SNEGSKA (reference sequence). The CDR3 covers 14 residues. The CDR3 coding sequence is TGCAGTGCTAGCGTTTGGGGATCGAACACTGAAGCTTTCTTT. As protein: CSASVWGSNTEAFF.

This clonotype was recorded only once. The chain is built from TRBV7-3 and TRBJ2-1, with a tentative D call TRBD2 (5 bases). Germline assignment: CDR1 SGHTA and CDR2 FQGTGA. The CDR3 sequence is 12 residues long. Between the trimmed V and J ends, which lost 4 bases and 10 bases, there was a span of 11 bases. This chain's CDR3 is CASSSDFGEQFF. The CDR3 coding sequence is TGTGCCAGCAGCTCGGACTTTGGGGAGCAGTTCTTC.

The chain couples TRBV29-1 to TRBJ2-7, with 8 bases that match TRBD1. This CDR3 is built from 15 residues. Germline lookup yields CDR1 SQVTM and CDR2 ANQGSEA. With V trimmed by 7 bases and J by 2 bases, 13 bases remained unmatched. The CDR3 DNA reads as TGCAGCGCATCCCCCGGGACAGGCCTTCCCTACGAGCAGTACTTC. As protein: CSASPGTGLPYEQYF.

As for this clonotype: Compared with germline, one end of the junction differs, possibly owing to a read error. The rearrangement links TRBV3-1 to TRBJ1-2; D may be TRBD1 (6 bases). From germline, CDR1 is LGHDT and CDR2 YNNKEL (reference sequence). The CDR3 extends over 13 amino acids. The CDR3 protein is CAGRRQDLGGYTF. The CDR3 nucleotides are TGTGCCGGCAGACGACAGGACTTGGGTGGCTACACCTTC.

The J gene is TRBJ2-3, the V gene TRBV28; 7 bases line up with TRBD1. J gave up 2 bases and V 8 bases, and 4 bases lay outside the gene matches. CDR1 is MDHEN and CDR2 is SYDVKM in the germline V gene. This CDR3 comprises 13 residues. Written as DNA, the CDR3 is TGTGCCAGCTGGGACAGAAACACAGATACGCAGTATTTT. It is translated as CASWDRNTDTQYF.

In DNA, the CDR3 is TGTGCCAGCAGTTGGGTTCTGGAGACCCAGTACTTC. It is translated as CASSWVLETQYF. The chain recombines TRBV7-9 with TRBJ2-5; D not certain. Germline V gene lookup returns CDR1 SEHNR and CDR2 FQNEAQ (reference sequence). The CDR3 has 12 amino acids. The ends were cut back, 6 bases at V and 5 bases at J, with 10 bases in the middle.